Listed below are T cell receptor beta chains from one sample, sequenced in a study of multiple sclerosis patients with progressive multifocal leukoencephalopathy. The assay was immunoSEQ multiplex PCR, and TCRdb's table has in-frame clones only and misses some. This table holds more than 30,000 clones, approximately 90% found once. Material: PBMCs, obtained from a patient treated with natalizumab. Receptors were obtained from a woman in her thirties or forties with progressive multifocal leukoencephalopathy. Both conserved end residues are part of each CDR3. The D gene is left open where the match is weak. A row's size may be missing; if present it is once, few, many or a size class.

TGTGCCAGCAGTGAAGAGGTATGGAGGGATTCTGAAGCTTTCTTT CASSEEVWRDSEAFF - TRBJ1-1 - TRBV6-1
TGTGCCAGCAGCCTTAGCGGGACGAGCTCCTACGAGCAGTACTTC CASSLSGTSSYEQYF - TRBJ2-7 TRBD2 TRBV5-4
TGTGCCAGTCGAACTACCGGGACAGGGAGTGAAAAACTGTTTTTT CASRTTGTGSEKLFF - TRBJ1-4 TRBD1 TRBV6-5
TGTGCCAGCAGCTACAGTCTCGGGAAGTACGAGCAGTACTTC CASSYSLGKYEQYF - TRBJ2-7 - TRBV7-9
TGTGCCACCAGCAGAGATCTGGGGGCGCAAGGTCAGCCCCAGCATTTT CATSRDLGAQGQPQHF - TRBJ1-5 - TRBV15
TGTGCCAGCTCACTAGCGGCAAGTCACACAGATACGCAGTATTTT CASSLAASHTDTQYF once TRBJ2-3 - TRBV18
TGCAGCGTTGAAACAGGGGGAGACTTTGGAAACACCATATATTTT CSVETGGDFGNTIYF - TRBJ1-3 TRBD1 TRBV29-1
TGTGCCAGTACACCTTCCTGGAACACTGAAGCTTTCTTT CASTPSWNTEAFF - TRBJ1-1 - TRBV28
TGTGCCAGCACCCTTCGACCGGGAGCTCGAGAGACCCAGTACTTC CASTLRPGARETQYF - TRBJ2-5 - TRBV11-2
TGTGCCAGCAGCTCGGGGACTAGCGGGAGGTTAAGAAAGTTCTTC CASSSGTSGRLRKFF - TRBJ2-1 TRBD2 TRBV7-2
TGTGCCAGCAGCTTAGGGGTTTACGGAAACACCATATATTTT CASSLGVYGNTIYF - TRBJ1-3 - TRBV13
TGCAGTGCCTACGCAGGCACCATATATTTT CSAYAGTIYF - TRBJ1-3 - TRBV20-1
TGTGCCAGCAGGGCGCGGTCAATTGTGACCTACGAGCAGTACTTC CASRARSIVTYEQYF - TRBJ2-7 - TRBV2
TGTGCCAGTAGACTCGGACAGGGGCAATGGACGGATTTGGGTCAGCCCCAGCATTTT CASRLGQGQWTDLGQPQHF - TRBJ1-5 TRBD1 TRBV19
TGTGCCAGCAGCCAAGGAACAATTCTACGCAATCAGCCCCAGCATTTT CASSQGTILRNQPQHF - TRBJ1-5 - TRBV2
TGTGCCAGCGCCGGAGGGCAGGGGGCCGGCTATGGCTACACCTTC CASAGGQGAGYGYTF - TRBJ1-2 TRBD1 TRBV7-2
TGTGCCAGCAGAAAGACGGGAGCCTACGAGCAGTACTTC CASRKTGAYEQYF - TRBJ2-7 - TRBV25-1
TGTGCCAGCAGCTTCGTGCTAGATACGCAGTATTTT CASSFVLDTQYF - TRBJ2-3 - TRBV7-9
TGTGCCTGGAGTGGAATCGACAGGGGGCGATACGAGCAGTACTTC CAWSGIDRGRYEQYF - TRBJ2-7 TRBD1 TRBV30
TGTGCCAGCAGTTACTCGGGGCGGACCAATCAGCCCCAGCATTTT CASSYSGRTNQPQHF - TRBJ1-5 - TRBV6-5
TGTGCCAGCAGTGATCTTGACAGGCCCTCAGATACGCAGTATTTT CASSDLDRPSDTQYF - TRBJ2-3 - TRBV6-1
TGTGCCAGCAGTTTAAGTAGCGGGAGGCCGTACACCGGGGAGCTGTTTTTT CASSLSSGRPYTGELFF - TRBJ2-2 TRBD2 TRBV27